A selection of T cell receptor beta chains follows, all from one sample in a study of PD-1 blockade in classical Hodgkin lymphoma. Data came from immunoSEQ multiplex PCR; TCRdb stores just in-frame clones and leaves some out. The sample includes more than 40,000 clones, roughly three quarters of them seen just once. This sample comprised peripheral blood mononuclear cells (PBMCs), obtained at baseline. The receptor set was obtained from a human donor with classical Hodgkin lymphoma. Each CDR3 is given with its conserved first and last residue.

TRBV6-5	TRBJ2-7	CAARDRGYEQYF
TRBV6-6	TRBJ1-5	CASSDRGFSNQPQHF
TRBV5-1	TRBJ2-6	CASSLTGQAGANVLTF
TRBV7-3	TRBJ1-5	CASSLVPDQPQHF
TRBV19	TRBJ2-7	CATGSGSLSYEQYF
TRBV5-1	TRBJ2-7	CASARDRAYEQYF
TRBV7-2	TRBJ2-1	CASSLVAGSLNEQFF
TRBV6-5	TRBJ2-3	CASSYGPGGDTQYF
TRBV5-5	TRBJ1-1	CASRPDGNTEAFF
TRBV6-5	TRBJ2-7	CASSLGALGPYEQYF
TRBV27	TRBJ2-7	CASSLQVGSYEQYF
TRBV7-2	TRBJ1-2	CASTHPANYGYTF
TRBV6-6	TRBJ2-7	CASRPGQGPYEQYF
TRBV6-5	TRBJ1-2	CASSYAGGDYGYTF
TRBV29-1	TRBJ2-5	CSVVPLAGGRETQYF
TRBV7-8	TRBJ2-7	CASRVRGGGYYEQYF
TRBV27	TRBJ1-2	CASSSRGYGYTF
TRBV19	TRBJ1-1	CASSIRQGGNTEAFF
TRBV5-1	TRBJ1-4	CASSLASSGSNEKLFF
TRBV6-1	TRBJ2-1	CASSQDGWGTGEITKSYNEQFF
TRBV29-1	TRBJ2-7	CSVEVSTNRYEQYF
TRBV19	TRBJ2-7	CASSHNVASTYEQYF
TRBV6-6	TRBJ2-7	CASSPLGYEQYF
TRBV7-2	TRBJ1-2	CASSFRQGGYGYTF
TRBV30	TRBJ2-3	CAWNSGSTDTQYF
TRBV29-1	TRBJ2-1	CSVDPSSGNNEQFF
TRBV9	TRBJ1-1	CASSPRGGGTEAFF
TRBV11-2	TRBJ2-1	CASSLGPASSYNEQFF
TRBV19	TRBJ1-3	CASSMATGLNTIYF
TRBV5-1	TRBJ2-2	CASSPRGAGGGTGELFF
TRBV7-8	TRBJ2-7	CASSSMDHSYEQYF
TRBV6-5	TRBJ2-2	CASSGRMDNTGELFF
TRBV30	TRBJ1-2	CAWSARTGFGGYTF
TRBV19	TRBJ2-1	CASSIALRGGSWDEQFF
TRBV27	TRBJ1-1	CASRAGGTNTEAFF
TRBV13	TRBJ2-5	CASSSDDQGETQYF
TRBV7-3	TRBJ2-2	CASSLIVSQGYTGELFF
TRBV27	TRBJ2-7	CASSSPGPKAAYEQYF
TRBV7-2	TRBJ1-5	CASSTRGTGGNQPQHF
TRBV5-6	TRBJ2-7	CASSVTLGASYEQYF
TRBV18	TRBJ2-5	CASSPPTLQETQYF
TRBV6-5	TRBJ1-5	CASSYSGTGGGQHF
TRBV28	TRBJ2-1	CASSWRPYNEQFF
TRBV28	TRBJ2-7	CASSFGLSYEQYF
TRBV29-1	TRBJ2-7	CSVEDRSSGRVGQYF